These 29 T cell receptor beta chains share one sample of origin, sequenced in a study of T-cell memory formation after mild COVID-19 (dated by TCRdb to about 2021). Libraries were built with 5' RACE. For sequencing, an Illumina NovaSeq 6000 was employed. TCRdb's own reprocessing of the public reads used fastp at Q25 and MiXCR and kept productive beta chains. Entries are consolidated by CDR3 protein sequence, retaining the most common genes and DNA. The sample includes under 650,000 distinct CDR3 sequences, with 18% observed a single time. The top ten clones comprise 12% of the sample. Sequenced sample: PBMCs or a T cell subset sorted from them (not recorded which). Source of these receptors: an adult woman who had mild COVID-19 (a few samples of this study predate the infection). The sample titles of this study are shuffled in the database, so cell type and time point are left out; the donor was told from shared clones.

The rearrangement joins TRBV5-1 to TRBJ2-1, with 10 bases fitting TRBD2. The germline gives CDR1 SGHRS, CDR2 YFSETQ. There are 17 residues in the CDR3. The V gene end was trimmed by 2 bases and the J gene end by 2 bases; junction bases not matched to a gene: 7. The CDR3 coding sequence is TGCGCCAGCAGCTTAGGGACTAGCGTCCTGACCTACAATGAGCAGTTCTTC. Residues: CASSLGTSVLTYNEQFF.

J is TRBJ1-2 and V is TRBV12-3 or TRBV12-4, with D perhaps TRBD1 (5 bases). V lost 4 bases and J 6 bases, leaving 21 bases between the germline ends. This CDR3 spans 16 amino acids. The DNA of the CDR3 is TGTGCCAGCAGTTCCTTTATTGGGTCTAGGGGAAATGGCTACACCTTC. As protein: CASSSFIGSRGNGYTF.

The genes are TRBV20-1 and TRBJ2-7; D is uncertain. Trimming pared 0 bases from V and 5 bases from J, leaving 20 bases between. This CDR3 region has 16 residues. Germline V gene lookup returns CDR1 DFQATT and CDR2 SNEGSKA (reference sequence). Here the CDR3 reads CSAREKGLPKGDEQYF. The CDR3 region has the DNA TGCAGTGCTAGAGAAAAGGGCCTCCCGAAGGGCGACGAGCAGTACTTC.

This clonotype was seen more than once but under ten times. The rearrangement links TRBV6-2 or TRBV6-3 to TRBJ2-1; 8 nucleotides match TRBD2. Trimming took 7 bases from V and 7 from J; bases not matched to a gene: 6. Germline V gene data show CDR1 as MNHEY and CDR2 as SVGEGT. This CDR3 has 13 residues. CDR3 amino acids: CASTSGRGNEQFF. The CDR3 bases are TGTGCCAGCACCAGCGGGAGAGGGAATGAGCAGTTCTTC.

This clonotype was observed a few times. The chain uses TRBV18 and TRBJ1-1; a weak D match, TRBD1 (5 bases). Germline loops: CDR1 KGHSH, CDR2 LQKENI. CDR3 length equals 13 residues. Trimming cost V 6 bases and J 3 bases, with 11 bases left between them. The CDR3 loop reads CASSWGFDTEAFF. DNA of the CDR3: TGTGCCAGCTCTTGGGGGTTCGACACTGAAGCTTTCTTT.

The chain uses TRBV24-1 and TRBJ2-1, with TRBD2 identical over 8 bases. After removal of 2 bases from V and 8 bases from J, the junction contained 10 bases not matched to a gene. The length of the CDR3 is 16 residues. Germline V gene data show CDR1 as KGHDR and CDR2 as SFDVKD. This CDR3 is CATSDYGTSGADEQFF. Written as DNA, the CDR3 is TGTGCCACCAGTGATTACGGGACTAGTGGTGCTGATGAGCAGTTCTTC.

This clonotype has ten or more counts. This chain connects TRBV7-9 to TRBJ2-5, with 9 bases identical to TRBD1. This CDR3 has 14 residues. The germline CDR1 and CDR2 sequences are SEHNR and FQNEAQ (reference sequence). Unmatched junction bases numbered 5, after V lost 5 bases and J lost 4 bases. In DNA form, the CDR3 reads TGTGCCAGCAGCCCAAGGACAGGGGTAGAGACCCAGTACTTC. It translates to CASSPRTGVETQYF.

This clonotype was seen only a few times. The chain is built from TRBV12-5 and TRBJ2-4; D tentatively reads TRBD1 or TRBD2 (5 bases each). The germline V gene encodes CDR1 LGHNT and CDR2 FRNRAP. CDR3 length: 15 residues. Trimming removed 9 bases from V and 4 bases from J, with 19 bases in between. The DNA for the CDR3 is TGTGCTAGCCAACCGGGACGGGCGTCAAAAAACATTCAGTACTTC. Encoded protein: CASQPGRASKNIQYF.

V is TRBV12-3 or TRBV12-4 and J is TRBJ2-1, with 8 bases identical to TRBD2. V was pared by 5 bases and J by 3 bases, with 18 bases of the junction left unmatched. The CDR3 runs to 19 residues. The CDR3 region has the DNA TGTGCCAGCAGTCCCCCCGGGGGGGCAGGGAGTTTCCTCTACAATGAGCAGTTCTTC. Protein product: CASSPPGGAGSFLYNEQFF.

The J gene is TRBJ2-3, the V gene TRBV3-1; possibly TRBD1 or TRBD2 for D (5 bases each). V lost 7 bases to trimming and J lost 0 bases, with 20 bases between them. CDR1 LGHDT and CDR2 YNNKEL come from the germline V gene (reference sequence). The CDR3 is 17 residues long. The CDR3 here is CASMSVSSGPSTDTQYF. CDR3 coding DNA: TGTGCCAGCATGTCGGTATCTTCGGGACCTAGCACAGATACGCAGTATTTT.

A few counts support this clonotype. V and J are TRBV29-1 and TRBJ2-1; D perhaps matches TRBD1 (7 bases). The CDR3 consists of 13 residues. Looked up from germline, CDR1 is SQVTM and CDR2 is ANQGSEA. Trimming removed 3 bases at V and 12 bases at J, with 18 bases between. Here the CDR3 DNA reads TGCAGCGTTGACCATTTACAGGGGAGGTTGCAGTTCTTC. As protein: CSVDHLQGRLQFF.

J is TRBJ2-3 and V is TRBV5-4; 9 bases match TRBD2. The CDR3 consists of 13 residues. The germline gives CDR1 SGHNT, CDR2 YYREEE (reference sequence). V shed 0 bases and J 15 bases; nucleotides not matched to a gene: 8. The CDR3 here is CASSLDGTSFIYF. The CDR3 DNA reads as TGTGCCAGCAGCTTGGACGGGACTAGCTTCATCTATTTT.

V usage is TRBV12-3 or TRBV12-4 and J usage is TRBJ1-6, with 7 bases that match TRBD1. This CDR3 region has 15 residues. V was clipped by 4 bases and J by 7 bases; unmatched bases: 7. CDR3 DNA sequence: TGTGCCAGCAGTTCGGGGACAGTCTTCAATTCACCCCTCCACTTT. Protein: CASSSGTVFNSPLHF.

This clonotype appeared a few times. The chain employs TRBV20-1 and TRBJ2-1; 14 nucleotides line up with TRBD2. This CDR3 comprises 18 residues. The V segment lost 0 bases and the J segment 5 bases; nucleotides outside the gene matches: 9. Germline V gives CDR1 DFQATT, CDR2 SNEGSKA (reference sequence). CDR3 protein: CSARDPGLAGDQDNEQFF. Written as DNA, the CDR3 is TGCAGTGCTAGAGATCCGGGACTAGCGGGAGATCAGGACAATGAGCAGTTCTTC.

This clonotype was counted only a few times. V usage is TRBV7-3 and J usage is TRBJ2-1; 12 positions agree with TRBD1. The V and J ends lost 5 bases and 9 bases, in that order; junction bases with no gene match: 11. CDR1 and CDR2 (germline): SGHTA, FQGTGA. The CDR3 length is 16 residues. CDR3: CASSPSGTGGKGEQFF. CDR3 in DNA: TGTGCCAGCAGCCCCTCCGGGACAGGGGGCAAGGGTGAGCAGTTCTTC. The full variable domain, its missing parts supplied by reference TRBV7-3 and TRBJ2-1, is GAGVSQTPSNKVTEKGKYVELRCDPISGHTALYWYRQSLGQGPEFLIYFQGTGAADDSGLPNDRFFAVRPEGSVSTLKIQRTERGDSAVYLCASSPSGTGGKGEQFFGPGTRLTVL.

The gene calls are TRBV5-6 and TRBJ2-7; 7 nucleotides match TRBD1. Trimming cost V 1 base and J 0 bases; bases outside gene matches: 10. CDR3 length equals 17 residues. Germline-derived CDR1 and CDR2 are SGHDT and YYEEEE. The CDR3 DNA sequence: TGTGCCAGCAGCTTGATCCCCGACAGGGCCCTCTCCTACGAGCAGTACTTC. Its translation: CASSLIPDRALSYEQYF.

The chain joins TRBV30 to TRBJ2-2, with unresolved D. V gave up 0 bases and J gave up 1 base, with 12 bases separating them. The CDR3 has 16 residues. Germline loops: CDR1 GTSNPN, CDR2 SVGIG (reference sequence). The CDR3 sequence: CAWSVRLVKNTGELFF. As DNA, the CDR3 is TGTGCCTGGAGTGTACGGCTAGTCAAGAACACCGGGGAGCTGTTTTTT.

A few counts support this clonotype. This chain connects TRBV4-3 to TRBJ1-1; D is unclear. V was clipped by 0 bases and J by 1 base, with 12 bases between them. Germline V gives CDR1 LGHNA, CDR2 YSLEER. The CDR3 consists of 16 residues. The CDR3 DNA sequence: TGCGCCAGCAGCCAAGATGGAACAGTTACGAACACTGAAGCTTTCTTT. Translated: CASSQDGTVTNTEAFF.

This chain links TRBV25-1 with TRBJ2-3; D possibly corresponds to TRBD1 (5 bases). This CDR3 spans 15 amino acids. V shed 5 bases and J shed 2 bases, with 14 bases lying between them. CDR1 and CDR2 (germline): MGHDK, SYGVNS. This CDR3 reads CASSKQDLPTDTQYF. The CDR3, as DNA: TGTGCCAGCAGTAAACAGGACCTTCCCACAGATACGCAGTATTTT.

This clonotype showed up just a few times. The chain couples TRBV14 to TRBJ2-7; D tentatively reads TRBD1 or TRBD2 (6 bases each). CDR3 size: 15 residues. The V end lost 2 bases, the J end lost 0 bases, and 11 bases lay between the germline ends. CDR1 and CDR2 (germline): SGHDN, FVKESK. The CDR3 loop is CASSQPGAHSYEQYF. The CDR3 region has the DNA TGTGCCAGCAGCCAACCGGGGGCCCACTCCTACGAGCAGTACTTC.

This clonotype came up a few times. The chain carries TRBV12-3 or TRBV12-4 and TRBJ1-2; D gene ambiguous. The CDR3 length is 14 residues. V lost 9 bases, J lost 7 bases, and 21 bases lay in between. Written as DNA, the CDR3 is TGTGCCAGTCGGCGGAGGGAGGGCCTAAGTGGCTACACCTTC. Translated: CASRRREGLSGYTF.

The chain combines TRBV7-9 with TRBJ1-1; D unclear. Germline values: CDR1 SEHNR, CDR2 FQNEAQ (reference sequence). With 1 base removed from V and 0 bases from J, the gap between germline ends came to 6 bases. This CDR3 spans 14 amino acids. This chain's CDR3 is CASSLEGMNTEAFF. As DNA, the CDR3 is TGTGCCAGCAGCTTAGAGGGCATGAACACTGAAGCTTTCTTT.

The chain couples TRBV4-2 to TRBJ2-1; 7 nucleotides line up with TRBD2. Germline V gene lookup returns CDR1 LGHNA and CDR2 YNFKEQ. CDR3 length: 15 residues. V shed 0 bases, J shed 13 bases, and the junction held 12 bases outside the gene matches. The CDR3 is CASSQESGVRGSQFF. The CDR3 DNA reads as TGTGCCAGCAGCCAAGAAAGTGGAGTCCGCGGGAGTCAGTTCTTC.

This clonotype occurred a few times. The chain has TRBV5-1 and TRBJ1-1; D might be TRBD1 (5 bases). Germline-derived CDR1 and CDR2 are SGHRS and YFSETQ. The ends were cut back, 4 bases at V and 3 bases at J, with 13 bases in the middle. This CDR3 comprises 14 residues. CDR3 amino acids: CASSQIFRDTEAFF. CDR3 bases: TGCGCCAGCAGCCAGATATTCAGGGACACTGAAGCTTTCTTT.

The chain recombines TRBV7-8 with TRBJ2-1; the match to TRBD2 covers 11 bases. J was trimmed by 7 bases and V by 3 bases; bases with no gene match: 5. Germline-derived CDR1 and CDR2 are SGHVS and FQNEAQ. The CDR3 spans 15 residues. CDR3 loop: CASSLIAGGLNEQFF. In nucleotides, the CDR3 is TGTGCCAGCAGCTTGATAGCGGGAGGGCTAAATGAGCAGTTCTTC.

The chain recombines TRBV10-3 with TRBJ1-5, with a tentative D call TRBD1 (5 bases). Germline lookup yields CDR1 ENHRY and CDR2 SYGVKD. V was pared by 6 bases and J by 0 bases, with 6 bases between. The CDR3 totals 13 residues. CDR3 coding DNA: TGTGCCATCAGCCAGGGTAGCAATCAGCCCCAGCATTTT. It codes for CAISQGSNQPQHF.

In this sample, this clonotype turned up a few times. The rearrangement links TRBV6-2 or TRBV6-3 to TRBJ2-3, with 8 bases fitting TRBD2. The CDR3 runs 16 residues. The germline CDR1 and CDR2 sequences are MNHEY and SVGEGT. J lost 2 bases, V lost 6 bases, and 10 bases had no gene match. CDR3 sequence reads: CASSFVLADPTDTQYF. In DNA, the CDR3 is TGTGCCAGCAGCTTCGTACTAGCGGACCCCACAGATACGCAGTATTTT.

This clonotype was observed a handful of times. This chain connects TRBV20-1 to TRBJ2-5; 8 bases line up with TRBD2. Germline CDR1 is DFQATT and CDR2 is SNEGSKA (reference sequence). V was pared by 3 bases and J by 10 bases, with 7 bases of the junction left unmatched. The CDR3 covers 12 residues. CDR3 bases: TGCAGTGCTAGGATGCGGGGGGAGCTCCAGTACTTC. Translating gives CSARMRGELQYF.

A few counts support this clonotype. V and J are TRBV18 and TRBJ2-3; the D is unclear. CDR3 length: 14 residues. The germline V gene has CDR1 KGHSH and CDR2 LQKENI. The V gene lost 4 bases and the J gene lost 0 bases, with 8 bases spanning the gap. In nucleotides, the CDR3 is TGTGCCAGCTCACTCCCCGATAGCACAGATACGCAGTATTTT. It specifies CASSLPDSTDTQYF.